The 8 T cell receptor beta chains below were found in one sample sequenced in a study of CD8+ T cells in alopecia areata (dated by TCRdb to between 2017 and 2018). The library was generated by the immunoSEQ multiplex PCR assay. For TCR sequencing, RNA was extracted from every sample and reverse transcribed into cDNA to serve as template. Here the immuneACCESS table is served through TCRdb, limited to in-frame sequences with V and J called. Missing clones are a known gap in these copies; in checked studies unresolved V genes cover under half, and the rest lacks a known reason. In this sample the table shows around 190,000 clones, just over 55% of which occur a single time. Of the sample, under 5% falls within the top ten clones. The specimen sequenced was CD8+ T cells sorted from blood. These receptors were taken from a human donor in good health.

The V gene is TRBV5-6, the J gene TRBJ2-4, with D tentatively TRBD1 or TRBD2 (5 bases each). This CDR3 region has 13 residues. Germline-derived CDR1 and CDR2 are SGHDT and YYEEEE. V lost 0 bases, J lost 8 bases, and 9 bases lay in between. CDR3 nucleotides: TGTGCCAGCAGCTTGGGGGACGGGGACATTCAGTACTTC. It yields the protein CASSLGDGDIQYF.

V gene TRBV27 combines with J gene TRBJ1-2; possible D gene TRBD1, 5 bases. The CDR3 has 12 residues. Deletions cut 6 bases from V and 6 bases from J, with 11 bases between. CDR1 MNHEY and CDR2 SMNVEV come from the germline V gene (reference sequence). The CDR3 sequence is CASSTSGNGYTF. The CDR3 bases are TGTGCCAGCAGCACTTCAGGGAATGGCTACACCTTC.

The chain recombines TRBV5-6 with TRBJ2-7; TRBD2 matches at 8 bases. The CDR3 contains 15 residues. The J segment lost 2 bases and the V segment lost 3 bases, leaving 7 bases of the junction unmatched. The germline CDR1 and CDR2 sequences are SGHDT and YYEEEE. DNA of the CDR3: TGTGCCAGCAGCTCTAGACTAGCGAGCCCCTACGAGCAGTACTTC. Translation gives CASSSRLASPYEQYF. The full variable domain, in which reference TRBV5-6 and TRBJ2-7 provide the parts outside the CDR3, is DAGVTQSPTHLIKTRGQQVTLRCSPKSGHDTVSWYQQALGQGPQFIFQYYEEEERQRGNFPDRFSGHQFPNYSSELNVNALLLGDSALYLCASSSRLASPYEQYFGPGTRLTVT.

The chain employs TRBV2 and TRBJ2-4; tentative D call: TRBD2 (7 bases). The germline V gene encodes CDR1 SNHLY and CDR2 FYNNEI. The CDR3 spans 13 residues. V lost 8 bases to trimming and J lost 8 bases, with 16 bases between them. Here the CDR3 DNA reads TGTGCCAGCGATGGGGGGGCGAGGGACATTCAGTACTTC. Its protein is CASDGGARDIQYF.

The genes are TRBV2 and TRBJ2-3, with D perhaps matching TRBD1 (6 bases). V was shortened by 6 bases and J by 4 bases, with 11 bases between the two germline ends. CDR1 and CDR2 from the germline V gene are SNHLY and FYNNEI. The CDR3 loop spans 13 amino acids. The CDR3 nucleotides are TGTGCCAGCAGGCCCAGGGGCGCAGATACGCAGTATTTT. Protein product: CASRPRGADTQYF.

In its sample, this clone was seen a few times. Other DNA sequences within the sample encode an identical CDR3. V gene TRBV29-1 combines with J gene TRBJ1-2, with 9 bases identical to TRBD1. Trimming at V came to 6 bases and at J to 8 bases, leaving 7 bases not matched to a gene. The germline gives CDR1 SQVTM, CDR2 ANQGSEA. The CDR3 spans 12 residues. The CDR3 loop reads CSVEQGARGYTF. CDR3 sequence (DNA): TGCAGCGTGGAACAGGGGGCGCGGGGCTACACCTTC.

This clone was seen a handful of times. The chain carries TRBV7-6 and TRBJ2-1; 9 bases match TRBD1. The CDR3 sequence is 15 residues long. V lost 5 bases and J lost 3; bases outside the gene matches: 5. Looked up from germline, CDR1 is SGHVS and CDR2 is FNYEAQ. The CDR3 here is CASSPGTGNYNEQFF. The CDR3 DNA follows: TGTGCCAGCAGCCCCGGGACAGGGAACTACAATGAGCAGTTCTTC.

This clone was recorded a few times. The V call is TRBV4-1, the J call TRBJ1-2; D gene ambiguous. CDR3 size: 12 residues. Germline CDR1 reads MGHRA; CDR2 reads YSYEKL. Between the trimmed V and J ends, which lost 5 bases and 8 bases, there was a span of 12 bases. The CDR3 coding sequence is TGCGCCAGCAGCACTCCAGGCGACGGCTACACCTTC. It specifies CASSTPGDGYTF.